This T cell receptor beta chain derives from a study of blood T cell repertoires in COVID-19. Study-level background: The study drew acute and convalescent COVID-19 samples from the United States, Italy and Spain. PBMCs, B-cell-depleted T cells, or T cells provided the cDNA or gDNA that made up the material.

Authors' analysis steps: Reference gene primer amplification in the assay estimated nucleated cell counts. Profiled with immunoSEQ multiplex PCR; TCRdb holds only in-frame clones, not every one. That table furnishes V, J and clone size, whereas the DNA furnished D and trimming. The table shows approximately 51,000 clones, with roughly 84% occurring only once. V lost 2 bases, J lost 1 base, and 11 bases lay in between. The germline V gene has CDR1 ENHRY and CDR2 SYGVKD. The length of the CDR3 is 15 residues. This receptor was obtained from a man aged 50 to 60 with active COVID-19. The chain links TRBV10-3 to TRBJ2-5; no clear D gene. The sequencing sample was made of peripheral blood. CDR3 sequence: CAISESGGPQETQYF. The CDR3 DNA is TGTGCCATCAGTGAGAGTGGTGGGCCCCAAGAGACCCAGTACTTC.